Each of the 25 T cell receptor beta chains below was sequenced from the same sample in a study of T cells expressing NK-cell markers. With the 5' RACE reads reprocessed, TCRdb shows one record per CDR3 protein and no DNA. This sample lists 550,000 or so distinct CDR3 sequences; its ten largest clones have roughly 3.5%. Material for sequencing was blood T cells: a sorted CD56 or NKG2C T cell subset, CD4+ or CD8+ T cells, or bulk PBMC T cells (not recorded which). The receptors come from a man between 18 and 29 years old in good health.

The J gene is TRBJ2-3, the V gene TRBV6-1; the TRBD2 assignment by TCRdb is unverifiable without DNA. The CDR3 loop spans 16 amino acids. Germline V lookup: CDR1 MNHNS, CDR2 SASEGT. The CDR3 spells CASSQPTSGSVHTQYF.

This rearrangement joins TRBV7-6 to TRBJ1-4. The CDR3 totals 14 residues. Germline V CDR1 and CDR2: SGHVS, FNYEAQ. The CDR3 loop is CASSLELGGEKLFF.

This chain joins TRBV20-1 and TRBJ1-1; TCRdb outputs TRBD1, but without DNA this stays unchecked. This CDR3 is 12 amino acids long. Germline CDR1 and CDR2: DFQATT and SNEGSKA (reference sequence). The CDR3 region is CSARGGVTEAFF.

J is TRBJ2-6 and V is TRBV30; TCRdb's D gene call, TRBD1, goes unchecked for lack of DNA. Germline CDR1 GTSNPN, CDR2 SVGIG (reference sequence). The CDR3 runs to 15 residues. The CDR3 loop is CAWSAGVSGANVLTF.

CDR3 loop: CASSLRTDMNTEAFF. The chain is built from TRBV5-1 and TRBJ1-1. The CDR3 is made up of 15 amino acids. CDR1 is SGHRS and CDR2 is YFSETQ in the germline V gene. The variable domain in full, with the rest retrieved from reference TRBV5-1 and TRBJ1-1, is KAGVTQTPRYLIKTRGQQVTLSCSPISGHRSVSWYQQTPGQGLQFLFEYFSETQRNKGNFPGRFSGRQFSNSRSEMNVSTLELGDSALYLCASSLRTDMNTEAFFGQGTRLTVV.

The chain uses TRBV7-3 and TRBJ1-1. This CDR3 is 13 amino acids long. CDR1 is SGHTA and CDR2 is FQGTGA in the germline V gene. The CDR3 reads CASSLLVGAEAFF.

The V call is TRBV3-1, the J call TRBJ2-7; TCRdb proposes TRBD1, but this gene call is untestable without DNA. The CDR3 length is 15 residues. Germline V gene lookup returns CDR1 LGHDT and CDR2 YNNKEL (reference sequence). The CDR3: CASSQVSRASYEQYF.

This chain links TRBV27 with TRBJ2-3; TCRdb's D call, TRBD1, is unchecked because there is no DNA. CDR1 is MNHEY and CDR2 is SMNVEV in the germline V gene (reference sequence). The length of the CDR3 is 16 residues. CDR3: CASSKAPGQGPDTQYF.

The V and J genes are TRBV12-3 or TRBV12-4 and TRBJ2-1; the D gene TCRdb calls, TRBD1, cannot be checked with no DNA. The CDR3 has 14 residues. The chain's CDR3 is CASSGQEMANEQFF.

The V call is TRBV28, the J call TRBJ2-7. The germline V gene encodes CDR1 MDHEN and CDR2 SYDVKM. There are 14 residues in the CDR3. The CDR3 loop reads CASSRQGTSYEQYF.

This chain connects TRBV25-1 to TRBJ2-3; TCRdb reports TRBD2, a call that lacks DNA to check it against. The CDR3 sequence is 14 residues long. CDR1 MGHDK and CDR2 SYGVNS come from the germline V gene. CDR3 loop: CASRSGGETGTQYF.

CDR3 region: CASSAKSRQVSGNTIYF. V gene TRBV7-2 combines with J gene TRBJ1-3; TCRdb proposes TRBD1, but this gene call is untestable without DNA. Germline V gene sequence: CDR1 SGHTA, CDR2 FQGNSA. CDR3 size: 17 residues.

The rearrangement joins TRBV6-2 or TRBV6-3 to TRBJ2-2; TCRdb outputs TRBD1, but without DNA this stays unchecked. Germline lookup yields CDR1 MNHEY and CDR2 SVGEGT. The CDR3 has 16 amino acids. The chain's CDR3 is CASSYHGRGLERELFF.

This rearrangement joins TRBV5-1 to TRBJ2-1; TCRdb designates TRBD2, a call that cannot be tested without DNA. CDR3 length equals 14 residues. Germline V gene data show CDR1 as SGHRS and CDR2 as YFSETQ. CDR3 protein: CASRLTSGGNEQFF.

This chain joins TRBV5-1 and TRBJ2-5; TCRdb selects TRBD2, and the lack of DNA leaves this call unchecked. This CDR3 contains 13 residues. CDR1 is SGHRS, CDR2 YFSETQ, per germline. This chain's CDR3 is CASSGRSGETQYF. The full variable domain, in which reference TRBV5-1 and TRBJ2-5 provide the parts outside the CDR3, is KAGVTQTPRYLIKTRGQQVTLSCSPISGHRSVSWYQQTPGQGLQFLFEYFSETQRNKGNFPGRFSGRQFSNSRSEMNVSTLELGDSALYLCASSGRSGETQYFGPGTRLLVL.

The rearrangement uses TRBV5-1 and TRBJ1-5; TCRdb returns TRBD1, unconfirmable since there is no DNA. Germline assignment: CDR1 SGHRS and CDR2 YFSETQ. The CDR3 has 13 residues. This CDR3 reads CASRLRSGGPQHF.

The chain has TRBV6-1 and TRBJ2-1; the D call from TCRdb, TRBD1, cannot be confirmed without DNA. The CDR3 loop spans 15 amino acids. Germline-derived CDR1 and CDR2 are MNHNS and SASEGT. CDR3 sequence reads: CASSPQGLLGNEQFF.

The V gene is TRBV28, the J gene TRBJ2-5; no DNA is available, so the TRBD2 call from TCRdb remains unchecked. In germline, CDR1 is MDHEN, CDR2 SYDVKM. The CDR3 is 15 residues long. CDR3 sequence: CASSLLAGPQETQYF.

V usage is TRBV5-6 and J usage is TRBJ2-2; the D gene TCRdb calls, TRBD2, cannot be checked with no DNA. Germline V gene data show CDR1 as SGHDT and CDR2 as YYEEEE. The CDR3 length is 16 residues. The CDR3 is CASSFGAGEVTGELFF.

This chain links TRBV12-3 or TRBV12-4 with TRBJ2-7; TCRdb's D call of TRBD1 is untestable without DNA. The CDR3 runs to 15 residues. CDR3 amino acids: CASSPGPNFSYEQYF.

This chain links TRBV5-1 with TRBJ2-2; TCRdb reports TRBD1, a call that lacks DNA to check it against. This CDR3 comprises 15 residues. Germline V gene sequence: CDR1 SGHRS, CDR2 YFSETQ. The CDR3 is CASSTGQGSIGELFF. The complete variable domain, with remaining parts taken from reference TRBV5-1 and TRBJ2-2, reads KAGVTQTPRYLIKTRGQQVTLSCSPISGHRSVSWYQQTPGQGLQFLFEYFSETQRNKGNFPGRFSGRQFSNSRSEMNVSTLELGDSALYLCASSTGQGSIGELFFGEGSRLTVL.

The chain couples TRBV5-1 to TRBJ2-2. CDR1 SGHRS and CDR2 YFSETQ come from the germline V gene. The CDR3 spans 16 residues. The CDR3 here is CASSLYSERGAGELFF.

The rearrangement joins TRBV20-1 to TRBJ2-7; TCRdb returns TRBD1, unconfirmable since there is no DNA. CDR1 and CDR2 (germline): DFQATT, SNEGSKA (reference sequence). This CDR3 region has 15 residues. CDR3 sequence: CSAPLGSLITYEQYF.

V is TRBV12-3 or TRBV12-4 and J is TRBJ1-5; the TRBD1 assignment by TCRdb is unverifiable without DNA. The length of the CDR3 is 18 residues. The CDR3 protein is CASSSLGGSVNSNQPQHF.

This sequence joins TRBV3-1 and TRBJ2-3; the D call from TCRdb, TRBD2, cannot be confirmed without DNA. The germline V gene encodes CDR1 LGHDT and CDR2 YNNKEL (reference sequence). The CDR3 has 15 residues. The CDR3 loop reads CASSQLAAGTDTQYF.